This T cell receptor beta chain was retrieved from a study of long-term antiretroviral therapy in people with HIV. To note about this clone: Its antigen is unknown.

Study-wide points: Diversity rose after ART but stayed below transplant donor controls. Pre-ART clonal expansion yielded clones that dominated the repertoire at all time points.

Each HIV-infected participant was given treatment in the United States. The assay, immunoSEQ v3.0, was run at survey level. Method: immunoSEQ multiplex PCR; TCRdb's copy keeps in-frame clones and lacks some. Of about 33,000 clones listed, about 74% are singletons. This material consisted of unsorted PBMCs, taken 2 years after starting antiretroviral therapy. This sequence was found in a woman aged 45 to 65 with HIV.

CDR3 in DNA: TGTGCCAGCAGCTTATCGTCGGAAGAGACCCAGTACTTC. This codes for CASSLSSEETQYF. V and J are TRBV7-9 and TRBJ2-5; D gene ambiguous. Germline lookup yields CDR1 SEHNR and CDR2 FQNEAQ (reference sequence). The CDR3 is made up of 13 amino acids. V lost 2 bases and J 3 bases, leaving 7 bases between the germline ends.